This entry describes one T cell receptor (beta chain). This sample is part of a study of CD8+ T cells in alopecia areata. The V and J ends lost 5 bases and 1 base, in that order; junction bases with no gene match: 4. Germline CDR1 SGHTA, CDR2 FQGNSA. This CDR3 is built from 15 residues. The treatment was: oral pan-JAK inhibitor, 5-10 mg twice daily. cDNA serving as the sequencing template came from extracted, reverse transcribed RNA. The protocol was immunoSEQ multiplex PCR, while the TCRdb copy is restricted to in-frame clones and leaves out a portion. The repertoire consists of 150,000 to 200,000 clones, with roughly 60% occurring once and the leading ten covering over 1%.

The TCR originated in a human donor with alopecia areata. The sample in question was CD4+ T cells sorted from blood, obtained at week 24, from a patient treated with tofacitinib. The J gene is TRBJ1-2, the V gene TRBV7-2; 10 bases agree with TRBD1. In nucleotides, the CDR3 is TGTGCCAGCAGCCGGGACAGGGGTCTTAACTATGGCTACACCTTC. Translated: CASSRDRGLNYGYTF.